This entry features one TCR beta chain sequence. Its antigen is unknown. The input lacks base qualities; no much larger clone sits a single base away. The source of the sample is a study of blood T cells in healthy people across ages (dated by TCRdb to about 2015). Study-wide context: Template switching captured roughly one uniquely barcoded TCR beta cDNA molecule per two T cells in model experiments. The study analyzed two additional independent replicas of 1 million unique cDNA reads from the same blood draw for two donors, one aged 18 to 30 and one aged 80 or older. To avoid experimental bias, donors of different ages were spread randomly across the sequencing lanes. Using deep sequencing normalized with unique cDNA molecular identifiers, the study measured how TCR beta repertoire diversity changes with age. The donors were split into four age groups: young (average 16 years), middle-aged (roughly 42), aged (over 55) and long-lived (approximately 80). The investigation overall reported the following: Since profiling was done on bulk unsorted PBMCs, naive and antigen-experienced compartments could not be conclusively compared. The long-lived group showed more naive CD4+ T cells, fewer expanded clones and increased TCR diversity than the aged group, suggesting age selection. Estimates of total diversity based on one million sequenced T cells were considered lower bounds and underestimates. Because the CMV infection status of the donors was unknown, age-related changes in expanded clonotypes may potentially have been confounded. There was a strong correlation between observed TCR beta diversity and the percentage of naive T cells measured by flow cytometry. Observed TCR beta diversity per million T cells fell roughly linearly with age, and a significant reduction was already apparent by age around 40.

Trimming costs V 6 bases and J 5 bases, and their ends lie 17 bases apart. The CDR3 covers 14 residues, taking in both the cysteine and the phenylalanine. Just the 42-base CDR3 DNA is kept, in frame starting at base 1. The germline V gene (reference sequence) yields MNHNY for CDR1 and SVGAGI for CDR2. The donors were roughly 39 Caucasian individuals from Russia, aged roughly 6 to 100 years, who were systemically healthy. Around 10 milliliters of peripheral blood were collected from each donor into EDTA-treated Vacutainer tubes. Ficoll-Paque density-gradient centrifugation was used to isolate PBMCs, with at least 6 million per sample. Trizol reagent was used to extract total RNA from PBMCs, with at least 5.5 micrograms per sample. For every donor, flow cytometry on a PBMC aliquot measured the percentage of naive CD45RAhigh/CD27high T cells. Receptor libraries were prepared by 5' RACE. The instrument was an Illumina HiSeq 2500. A second about 6 to 11 cycle PCR used a sample-barcoded 5' primer and a J-beta primer mix. Each TCR beta cDNA molecule received a unique molecular identifier from a template-switch 5' adaptor carrying 12 random nucleotides. Each sample yielded at least 2.5 million CDR3-containing paired-end reads. First-strand cDNA was synthesized from all RNA with the Mint cDNA synthesis kit, primed by a TRBC-specific oligonucleotide. Following uracil-DNA glycosylase treatment, a first 18-cycle PCR with universal primers M1SS and BC2_uni_R was performed on all cDNA. As for the original processing: For normalization, 1 million high-quality reads, each with a distinct molecular identifier, were randomly selected from each sample. Reads with shared molecular identifiers were discarded instead of being binned into consensus sequences. MiTCR, with a Q25 quality threshold and the strictest error-elimination algorithm, was used for CDR3 identification, clonotype clustering and error correction. Lower-bound total TCR beta diversity was estimated with a nonparametric unseen species model using Euler transformation. TCRdb cleaned the public reads at Q25 with fastp, built clones with MiXCR and kept in-frame beta chains. CDR3 protein sequences are deduplicated, and each keeps its most common genes and DNA. TCRdb's processing, not the authors' own work, is the source of the V and J calls. Recorded for this sample are over 600,000 distinct CDR3 sequences; 56% of them occurred a single time. Jointly, the top ten make up approximately 24% of the sample.

This receptor chain uses TRBV6-6 and TRBJ2-7; a tentative D match to TRBD1 spans 5 bases. Sequencing was done on a sample of blood. The TCR was taken from a man aged 35 to 55 in good health. The nucleotides are TGTGCCAGCAGCAACCTAAGGACACCTAACGAGCAGTACTTC. Protein translation: CASSNLRTPNEQYF.